The 14 T cell receptor beta chains presented below share a single source sample, sequenced in a study of shared clonotypes between healthy human individuals (dated by TCRdb to 2020 to 2022). To prepare the library, the immunoSEQ multiplex PCR assay was applied. Imported from immuneACCESS, the table was reduced by TCRdb to in-frame sequences with V and J called. These copies leave out some clones; in studies compared against another copy, an unresolved V gene accounts for under half, and the cause of the remainder is not known. The sample table records 2 million to 2.5 million clones; 90% to 96% of these occur just once. The top ten clones comprise approximately 0.13% of the sample. Sequenced: naive CD4+ T cells sorted from blood. The cell subset or site label for this specimen denotes: CD45RA+ positively selected. The receptor source for this set is a man aged 18 to 35 in good health.

The chain couples TRBV7-9 to TRBJ1-6; D is possibly TRBD1 (5 bases). There are 16 residues in the CDR3. Germline loops: CDR1 SEHNR, CDR2 FQNEAQ (reference sequence). V was clipped by 6 bases and J by 5 bases, with 17 bases between them. CDR3 bases: TGTGCCAGCAGTTGGGGACTCCGAACGAATAATTCACCCCTCCACTTT. Residues: CASSWGLRTNNSPLHF.

The V call is TRBV6-4, the J call TRBJ2-7; 8 bases align to TRBD1. Trimming took 3 bases from V and 2 from J; bases not matched to a gene: 6. The V gene's germline CDR1 is MRHNA and CDR2 SNTAGT. The CDR3 spans 15 residues. CDR3 bases: TGTGCCAGCAGTGAGCCGACAGGGGACCCCTACGAGCAGTACTTC. Translated, it gives CASSEPTGDPYEQYF.

Concerning this clone itself: Other DNA sequences from this sample encode an identical CDR3 as well. The chain is built from TRBV5-6 and TRBJ2-7; no firm D call. From germline, CDR1 is SGHDT and CDR2 YYEEEE. The V end lost 2 bases, the J end lost 0 bases, and 6 bases lay between the germline ends. The CDR3 contains 13 residues. Here the CDR3 reads CASSLTISYEQYF. The CDR3 coding sequence is TGTGCCAGCAGCTTAACTATCTCCTACGAGCAGTACTTC. Drawing the rest from reference TRBV5-6 and TRBJ2-7, the complete variable domain is DAGVTQSPTHLIKTRGQQVTLRCSPKSGHDTVSWYQQALGQGPQFIFQYYEEEERQRGNFPDRFSGHQFPNYSSELNVNALLLGDSALYLCASSLTISYEQYFGPGTRLTVT.

V gene TRBV30 combines with J gene TRBJ2-1; 7 positions agree with TRBD1. The V gene end was trimmed by 3 bases and the J gene end by 3 bases; junction bases not matched to a gene: 2. Germline V gives CDR1 GTSNPN, CDR2 SVGIG (reference sequence). The CDR3 runs 13 residues. The CDR3 DNA reads as TGTGCCTGGAGGGGACAGAACTACAATGAGCAGTTCTTC. As protein: CAWRGQNYNEQFF.

The rearrangement uses TRBV19 and TRBJ1-3; D remains unclear. The CDR3 sequence is 16 residues long. The V gene's germline CDR1 is LNHDA and CDR2 SQIVND (reference sequence). Trimming stripped 5 bases from V and 0 bases from J, with 14 bases between. The CDR3 DNA reads as TGTGCCAGTAGTCCGGGCCATCTCCTCTCTGGAAACACCATATATTTT. Amino acids: CASSPGHLLSGNTIYF.

This clone was seen only once. V is TRBV28 and J is TRBJ2-7, with a tentative D call TRBD1 (6 bases). CDR3 size: 15 residues. The germline gives CDR1 MDHEN, CDR2 SYDVKM. V was trimmed by 4 bases and J by 2 bases, leaving 15 bases between them. CDR3 DNA sequence: TGTGCCAGCAGTTCCCAGGGGACCGCGACCTACGAGCAGTACTTC. Translating gives CASSSQGTATYEQYF.

This rearrangement joins TRBV7-2 to TRBJ1-5; no clear D gene. Trimming shortened V by 5 bases and J by 5 bases, and 10 bases separated the two germline ends. Germline-derived CDR1 and CDR2 are SGHTA and FQGNSA. The CDR3 consists of 13 residues. CDR3 sequence reads: CASSPEMYQPQHF. The CDR3 DNA follows: TGTGCCAGCAGCCCCGAGATGTATCAGCCCCAGCATTTT. Supplemented by reference TRBV7-2 and TRBJ1-5, the full variable domain reads GAGVSQSPSNKVTEKGKDVELRCDPISGHTALYWYRQSLGQGLEFLIYFQGNSAPDKSGLPSDRFSAERTGGSVSTLTIQRTQQEDSAVYLCASSPEMYQPQHFGDGTRLSIL.

The rearrangement links TRBV27 to TRBJ1-5; 9 nucleotides align to TRBD1. Germline V lookup: CDR1 MNHEY, CDR2 SMNVEV (reference sequence). The V and J ends lost 6 bases and 2 bases, in that order; junction bases with no gene match: 11. This CDR3 is 17 amino acids long. The CDR3 nucleotides are TGTGCCAGCAGGCGGGACAGGGATCTTTTGGGCAATCAGCCCCAGCATTTT. The encoded protein is CASRRDRDLLGNQPQHF.

The rearrangement joins TRBV6-1 to TRBJ1-3; maybe TRBD1 (5 bases). Germline V lookup: CDR1 MNHNS, CDR2 SASEGT. Deletions cut 1 base from V and 4 bases from J, with 11 bases between. There are 15 residues in the CDR3. Here the CDR3 reads CASSEGQTSGNTIYF. In DNA, the CDR3 is TGTGCCAGCAGTGAAGGACAGACCTCCGGAAACACCATATATTTT.

The CDR3 here is CSVAPGQGAEKLFF. DNA of the CDR3: TGCAGCGTTGCTCCGGGACAGGGGGCTGAAAAACTGTTTTTT. This chain uses TRBV29-1 with TRBJ1-4, with 12 bases aligning to TRBD1. With V trimmed by 4 bases and J by 7 bases, 4 bases remained unmatched. This CDR3 is 14 amino acids long. Germline CDR1 reads SQVTM; CDR2 reads ANQGSEA.

This chain connects TRBV29-1 to TRBJ2-2; no reliable D call. The CDR3 sequence is 15 residues long. V lost 7 bases and J lost 0, with 15 bases in between. Germline lookup yields CDR1 SQVTM and CDR2 ANQGSEA. CDR3 amino acids: CSAVDHSANTGELFF. Written as DNA, the CDR3 is TGCAGCGCTGTGGACCATTCGGCGAACACCGGGGAGCTGTTTTTT.

The V call is TRBV10-3, the J call TRBJ2-7, with TRBD1 matching 7 bases. V was clipped by 1 base and J by 2 bases; unmatched bases: 5. Per germline, CDR1 ENHRY and CDR2 SYGVKD. CDR3 length: 15 residues. CDR3 sequence reads: CAISEWTGGAYEQYF. The CDR3 DNA reads as TGTGCCATCAGTGAGTGGACAGGAGGTGCCTACGAGCAGTACTTC.

The chain couples TRBV7-9 to TRBJ2-4, with a tentative D call TRBD1 (6 bases). Germline values: CDR1 SEHNR, CDR2 FQNEAQ (reference sequence). The CDR3 runs to 13 residues. With 3 bases removed from V and 6 bases from J, the gap between germline ends came to 9 bases. Here the CDR3 DNA reads TGTGCCAGCAGCTTGCCACAGGGAAACATTCAGTACTTC. Residues: CASSLPQGNIQYF.

Notes on this clone: Other DNA sequences in this specimen translate into the identical CDR3. The CDR3 region is CASSRTSGGSYEQYF. The CDR3 nucleotides read TGTGCCAGCAGTCGGACTAGCGGGGGATCCTACGAGCAGTACTTC. The chain uses TRBV7-2 and TRBJ2-7, with 13 bases that match TRBD2. Germline V gene data show CDR1 as SGHTA and CDR2 as FQGNSA. The CDR3 covers 15 residues. V lost 6 bases and J lost 1; bases outside the gene matches: 3.